This TCR beta chain appears in the sequencing data of a study of CD8+ T cells in alopecia areata. Extraction of RNA preceded its reverse transcription into cDNA, which served as the sequencing template. Only in-frame clones appear in the TCRdb table, and some are missing; sequencing was by immunoSEQ multiplex PCR. The profile shows more than 200,000 clones, 67% of them singletons. Trimming removed 3 bases from V and 3 bases from J; junction bases left unmatched: 2. CDR1 is SGDLS, CDR2 YYNGEE, per germline. The CDR3 runs to 14 residues. The source material was CD4+ T cells sorted from blood, sampled at week 0. This sequence joins TRBV9 and TRBJ2-2; TRBD1 matches 7 bases. This clonotype was sampled from a human donor with alopecia areata. The CDR3 spells CASSGGQHTGELFF. The DNA for the CDR3 is TGTGCCAGCAGCGGGGGACAGCACACCGGGGAGCTGTTTTTT.